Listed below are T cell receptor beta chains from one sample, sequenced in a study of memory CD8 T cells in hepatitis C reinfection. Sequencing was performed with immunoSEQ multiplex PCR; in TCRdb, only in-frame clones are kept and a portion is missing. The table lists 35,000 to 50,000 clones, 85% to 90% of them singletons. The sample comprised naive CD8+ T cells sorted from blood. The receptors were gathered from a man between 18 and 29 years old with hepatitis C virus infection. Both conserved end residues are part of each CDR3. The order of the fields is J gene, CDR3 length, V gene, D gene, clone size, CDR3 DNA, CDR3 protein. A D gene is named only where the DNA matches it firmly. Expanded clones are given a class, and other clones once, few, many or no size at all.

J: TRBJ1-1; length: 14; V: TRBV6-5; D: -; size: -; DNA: TGTGCCAGCAGTTGGGGACAAACGAACACTGAAGCTTTCTTT; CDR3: CASSWGQTNTEAFF
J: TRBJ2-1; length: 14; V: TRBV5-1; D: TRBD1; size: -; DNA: TGCGCCAGCAGCCCCGGGACAGGGGGTGAAGAGCAGTTCTTC; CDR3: CASSPGTGGEEQFF
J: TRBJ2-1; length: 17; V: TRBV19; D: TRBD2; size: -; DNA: TGTGCCAGTAGTATAGCCAGACTAGCGGACCTCTACAATGAGCAGTTCTTC; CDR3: CASSIARLADLYNEQFF
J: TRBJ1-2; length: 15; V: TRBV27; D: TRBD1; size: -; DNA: TGTGCCAGCAGTTATCTGTCAGGGGGCGCTCAGGGCTACACCTTC; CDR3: CASSYLSGGAQGYTF
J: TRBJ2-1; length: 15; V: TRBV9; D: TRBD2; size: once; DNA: TGTGCCAGCAGCGCAAAACTAGCGGGCGCCAATGAGCAGTTCTTC; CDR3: CASSAKLAGANEQFF
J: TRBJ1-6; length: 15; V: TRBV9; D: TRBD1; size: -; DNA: TGTGCCAGCAGCCCCCGTGGGACAGGCGATTCACCCCTCCACTTT; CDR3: CASSPRGTGDSPLHF
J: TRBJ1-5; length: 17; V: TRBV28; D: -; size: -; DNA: TGTGCCAGCAGTTTTAGCCCCACGTTGGGTAGCAATCAGCCCCAGCATTTT; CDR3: CASSFSPTLGSNQPQHF
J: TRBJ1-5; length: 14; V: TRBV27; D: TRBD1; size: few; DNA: TGTGCCAGCAGTAACAGGGGCCTACATCAGCCCCAGCATTTT; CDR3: CASSNRGLHQPQHF
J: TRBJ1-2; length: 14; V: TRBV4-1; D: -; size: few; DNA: TGCGCCAGCAGCCCCGGCCCGCTAGACTATGGCTACACCTTC; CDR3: CASSPGPLDYGYTF
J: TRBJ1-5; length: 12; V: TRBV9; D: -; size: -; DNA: TGTGCCAGCAGCGTAATAGAAGAGGCCCAGCATTTT; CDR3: CASSVIEEAQHF
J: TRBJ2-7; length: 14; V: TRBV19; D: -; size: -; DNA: TGTGCCAGTAGTATGGGGACGGGAGTAGTCGAGCAGTACTTC; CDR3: CASSMGTGVVEQYF
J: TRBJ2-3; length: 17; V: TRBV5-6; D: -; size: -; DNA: TGTGCCAGCAGCTTGGGTGGTCAACAGACCTACACAGATACGCAGTATTTT; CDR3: CASSLGGQQTYTDTQYF
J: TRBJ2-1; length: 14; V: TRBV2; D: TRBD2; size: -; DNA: TGTGCCAGCAGTGCCGGGAGGGTTGGGAATGAGCAGTTCTTC; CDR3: CASSAGRVGNEQFF
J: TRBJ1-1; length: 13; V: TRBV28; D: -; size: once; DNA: TGTGCCAGCAGCCCGGACGGGGACACTGAAGCTTTCTTT; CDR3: CASSPDGDTEAFF
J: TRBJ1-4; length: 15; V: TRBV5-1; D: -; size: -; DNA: TGCGCCAGCAGCTTGCAGGGGAACACTAATGAAAAACTGTTTTTT; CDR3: CASSLQGNTNEKLFF
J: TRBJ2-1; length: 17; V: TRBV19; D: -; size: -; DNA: TGTGCCAGTAGTATAGATCTGCCCGTGGGGGGTTACAATGAGCAGTTCTTC; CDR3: CASSIDLPVGGYNEQFF
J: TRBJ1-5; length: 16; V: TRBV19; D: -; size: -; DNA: TGTGCCAGTAACTCGGCGGGTACGGAAGGCAATCAGCCCCAGCATTTT; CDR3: CASNSAGTEGNQPQHF
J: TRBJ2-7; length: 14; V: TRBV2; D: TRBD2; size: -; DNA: TGTGCCAGCACCCCGGGACTAGGTTCCGACGAGCAGTACTTC; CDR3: CASTPGLGSDEQYF
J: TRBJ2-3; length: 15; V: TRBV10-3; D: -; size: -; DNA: TGTGCCATCACCGTAAGTCCCGGTAGCACAGATACGCAGTATTTT; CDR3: CAITVSPGSTDTQYF
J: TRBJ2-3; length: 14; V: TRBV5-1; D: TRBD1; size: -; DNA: TGCGCCAGCAGCCACAGGGGGGAAGTTGATACGCAGTATTTT; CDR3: CASSHRGEVDTQYF
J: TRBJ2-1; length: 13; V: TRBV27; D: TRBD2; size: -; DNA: TGTGCCAGCGCGGTATCGGGGGGGAATGAGCAGTTCTTC; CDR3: CASAVSGGNEQFF
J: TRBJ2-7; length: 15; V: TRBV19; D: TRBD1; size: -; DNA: TGTGCCAGTACCCCGGGACAGGGCACCTCCTACGAGCAGTACTTC; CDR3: CASTPGQGTSYEQYF
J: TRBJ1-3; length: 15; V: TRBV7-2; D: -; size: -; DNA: TGTGCCAGCAGCTCCAGGACAGACTCTGGAAACACCATATATTTT; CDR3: CASSSRTDSGNTIYF
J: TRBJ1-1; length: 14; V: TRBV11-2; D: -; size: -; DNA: TGTGCCAGCAGCCCTTCCAGTTCGAACACTGAAGCTTTCTTT; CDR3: CASSPSSSNTEAFF
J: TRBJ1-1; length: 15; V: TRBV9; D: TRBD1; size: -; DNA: TGTGCCAGCAGCGCTTCCGGGACAGGGTCATCTGAAGCTTTCTTT; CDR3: CASSASGTGSSEAFF
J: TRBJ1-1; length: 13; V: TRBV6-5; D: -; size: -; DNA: TGTGCCAGCACCGACAGGAGGAACACTGAAGCTTTCTTT; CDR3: CASTDRRNTEAFF
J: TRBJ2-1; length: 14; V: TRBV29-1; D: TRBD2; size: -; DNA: TGCAGCTCACGGACTAGCGGGAATCTTGGTGAGCAGTTCTTC; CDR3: CSSRTSGNLGEQFF